This is a list of T cell receptor beta chains from one sample in a study of shared clonotypes between healthy human individuals. Generated by immunoSEQ multiplex PCR, the TCRdb table keeps only in-frame clones and is missing some. The data show some 2.1 million clones, 85% to 95% seen once. The specimen was naive CD4+ T cells sorted from blood. All receptors derive from a man younger than 30 in good health. The CDR3 runs from the conserved cysteine through the conserved F or W. The D gene is left open where the match is weak. Not all rows give a size; the values are once, few, many and, for expanded clones, a class.

D,V,J,size,CDR3,DNA
NA,TRBV5-1,TRBJ2-3,NA,CASSLSSLTDTQYF,TGCGCCAGCAGCTTGTCTTCCTTAACAGATACGCAGTATTTT
NA,TRBV5-1,TRBJ2-7,NA,CASSSEGGREQYF,TGCGCCAGCAGCTCAGAAGGAGGACGCGAGCAGTACTTC
NA,TRBV28,TRBJ2-2,NA,CASSSGQTGELFF,TGTGCCAGCAGTTCTGGACAGACCGGGGAGCTGTTTTTT
NA,TRBV6-1,TRBJ1-1,NA,CASKEPNTEAFF,TGTGCCAGCAAGGAACCGAACACTGAAGCTTTCTTT
NA,TRBV5-1,TRBJ2-5,NA,CASSASAGTTRQETQYF,TGCGCCAGCAGCGCCTCCGCCGGGACGACCCGCCAAGAGACCCAGTACTTC
TRBD1,TRBV27,TRBJ1-2,NA,CASSLVSRQGQGGGYTF,TGTGCCAGCAGTTTAGTAAGCCGACAGGGACAGGGGGGTGGCTACACCTTC
TRBD2,TRBV5-1,TRBJ2-5,NA,CASSSVAGLQETQYF,TGCGCCAGCAGCTCCGTAGCGGGCCTCCAAGAGACCCAGTACTTC
TRBD2,TRBV19,TRBJ2-3,NA,CASSFYGTSGTDTQYF,TGTGCCAGTAGTTTCTACGGGACTAGCGGGACAGATACGCAGTATTTT
TRBD2,TRBV10-3,TRBJ2-5,NA,CAISSSTSGGQETQYF,TGTGCCATCAGTTCCTCGACTAGCGGGGGCCAAGAGACCCAGTACTTC
NA,TRBV4-3,TRBJ2-5,NA,CASSQDLFRETQYF,TGCGCCAGCAGCCAAGATCTGTTTCGGGAGACCCAGTACTTC
NA,TRBV11-2,TRBJ1-5,NA,CASSLDGRGEQPQHF,TGTGCCAGCAGCTTAGATGGAAGGGGAGAACAGCCCCAGCATTTT
NA,TRBV9,TRBJ1-5,NA,CASSRLGSNQPQHF,TGTGCCAGCAGCCGTCTTGGTAGCAATCAGCCCCAGCATTTT
NA,TRBV10-1,TRBJ2-5,NA,CASSYTPRETQYF,TGCGCCAGCAGTTACACACCCCGGGAGACCCAGTACTTC
NA,TRBV6-1,TRBJ1-2,NA,CAITHSGHTNYGYTF,TGTGCCATTACACACTCCGGACACACTAACTATGGCTACACCTTC
NA,TRBV20-1,TRBJ2-5,NA,CSATPGETQYF,TGCAGTGCAACACCTGGAGAGACCCAGTACTTC
TRBD2,TRBV5-1,TRBJ2-7,NA,CASSFDTSGVYEQYF,TGCGCCAGCAGCTTTGACACTAGCGGGGTTTACGAGCAGTACTTC
NA,TRBV5-5,TRBJ2-2,NA,CASSLVFGGLNTGELFF,TGTGCCAGCAGCTTGGTCTTTGGCGGTCTAAACACCGGGGAGCTGTTTTTT
TRBD1,TRBV4-1,TRBJ2-1,NA,CASSHPLRDRGKDEQFF,TGCGCCAGCAGCCACCCCCTCCGGGACAGGGGAAAGGATGAGCAGTTCTTC
NA,TRBV30,TRBJ2-3,NA,CAWSVMSGTDTQYF,TGTGCCTGGAGTGTAATGTCCGGCACAGATACGCAGTATTTT
NA,TRBV6-6,TRBJ1-4,NA,CASRGPRDHNEKLFF,TGTGCCAGCAGGGGGCCCAGGGACCATAATGAAAAACTGTTTTTT
NA,TRBV7-9,TRBJ2-3,NA,CASTQSRSTDTQYF,TGTGCCAGCACCCAAAGCAGAAGCACAGATACGCAGTATTTT
NA,TRBV10-3,TRBJ1-5,NA,CAIRFGGGQPQHF,TGTGCCATCAGGTTCGGAGGCGGTCAGCCCCAGCATTTT
NA,TRBV5-1,TRBJ1-4,NA,CASSLGQANEKLFF,TGCGCCAGCAGCTTAGGACAAGCTAATGAAAAACTGTTTTTT
NA,TRBV11-2,TRBJ2-4,NA,CASSLAGFLPLAKNIQYF,TGTGCCAGCAGCTTAGCAGGGTTCCTCCCTTTAGCCAAAAACATTCAGTACTTC
TRBD1,TRBV6-1,TRBJ2-7,NA,CASSETGGMRYEQYF,TGTGCCAGCAGTGAGACAGGGGGCATGAGATACGAGCAGTACTTC
NA,TRBV2,TRBJ2-5,once,CASTRDFRETQYF,TGTGCCAGCACTAGGGATTTTAGGGAGACCCAGTACTTC
TRBD1,TRBV10-3,TRBJ1-1,NA,CAISRRTGLTEAFF,TGTGCCATCAGTCGTAGGACAGGGCTCACTGAAGCTTTCTTT
NA,TRBV5-6,TRBJ1-4,NA,CASSSSGTTKKLFF,TGTGCCAGCAGCTCCTCGGGGACTACGAAAAAACTGTTTTTT